This T cell receptor beta chain came from a study of blood T cell repertoires in COVID-19. Looking at the study overall: Sample material is recorded as cDNA or gDNA derived from T cells, B-cell-depleted T cells, or PBMCs.

Methods used by the authors: Amplified reference gene primers provided the basis for estimating nucleated cell counts. Data came from immunoSEQ multiplex PCR; TCRdb stores just in-frame clones and leaves some out. The V and J calls and clone size come from that table; D and trimming were worked out from the DNA. The sample comprises 200,000 to 300,000 clones, 84% of which are singletons, and under 5.5% rests with the top ten. The V gene lost 5 bases and the J gene lost 0 bases, with 11 bases spanning the gap. The CDR3 is 15 residues long. The germline gives CDR1 SGHAT, CDR2 FQNNGV. The chain is built from TRBV11-2 and TRBJ2-4; D is possibly TRBD1 (6 bases). The sequenced material came from peripheral blood. This TCR was recovered from a man aged 60-69 years with acute or convalescent COVID-19. CDR3 in DNA: TGTGCCAGCAGCGCTCAGGGGTTAGCCAAAAACATTCAGTACTTC. Protein sequence: CASSAQGLAKNIQYF.